This is a list of T cell receptor beta chains from one sample in a study of blood T cells in healthy people across ages. TCRdb recomputed calls from the 5' RACE reads with MiXCR, one row per CDR3 protein. The repertoire includes 780,000 or so distinct CDR3 sequences, around 50% of them detected once, and around 24% sits in the top ten. Material for sequencing was blood. These receptors originate from a man aged 40-49 years in good health. Both conserved end residues are part of each CDR3. The D gene is left open where the match is weak. Size is omitted from some rows. Given values are once, few, many or a class for expanded clones.

d_call	v_call	clone_size	j_call	cdr3_aa	cdr3_nt
NA	TRBV5-1	once	TRBJ1-1	CASSPDRLGEAFF	TGCGCCAGCAGCCCGGACAGACTCGGGGAAGCTTTCTTT
TRBD2	TRBV4-1	NA	TRBJ2-7	CASSQVITQGLAGVKQYF	TGCGCCAGCAGCCAAGTTATCACCCAGGGACTAGCGGGAGTCAAGCAGTACTTC
NA	TRBV12-3/TRBV12-4	NA	TRBJ2-5	CASTQPADETQYF	TGTGCCAGCACCCAACCCGCGGATGAGACCCAGTACTTC
NA	TRBV4-2	NA	TRBJ2-3	CASSQLSDTQYF	TGTGCCAGCAGCCAACTTTCAGATACGCAGTATTTT
NA	TRBV7-2	NA	TRBJ1-4	CASSPPVNEKLFF	TGTGCCAGCAGCCCTCCCGTTAATGAAAAACTGTTTTTT
TRBD2	TRBV9	NA	TRBJ2-7	CASSALAAGNYEQYF	TGTGCCAGCAGCGCCCTAGCGGCGGGGAACTACGAGCAGTACTTC
NA	TRBV7-2	NA	TRBJ1-5	CASSLDGAGSNQPQHF	TGTGCCAGCAGCTTAGATGGTGCAGGTAGCAATCAGCCCCAGCATTTT
NA	TRBV6-2/TRBV6-3	NA	TRBJ2-7	CASSLPLAYEQYF	TGTGCCAGCAGTCTTCCCCTTGCCTACGAGCAGTACTTC
NA	TRBV4-1	NA	TRBJ2-5	CASSQLSWRGGETQYF	TGCGCCAGCAGCCAATTGAGCTGGAGGGGAGGAGAGACCCAGTACTTC
TRBD1	TRBV10-3	NA	TRBJ1-6	CAISTGQGDSPPHF	TGTGCCATCAGTACGGGACAGGGGGATTCACCCCCCCACTTT
NA	TRBV2	NA	TRBJ2-1	CASRESVNEQFF	TGTGCCAGCAGGGAATCAGTGAATGAGCAGTTCTTC
NA	TRBV5-1	NA	TRBJ2-6	CASSLDWGDPGANVLTF	TGCGCCAGCAGCTTGGATTGGGGGGACCCCGGGGCCAACGTCCTGACTTTC
TRBD1	TRBV6-5	NA	TRBJ2-7	CASSPGTAVGEQYF	TGTGCCAGCAGCCCCGGGACAGCGGTTGGCGAGCAGTACTTC
NA	TRBV20-1	NA	TRBJ1-2	CSAPYTIRGANGYTF	TGCAGTGCTCCCTATACGATTCGGGGGGCGAATGGCTACACCTTC
NA	TRBV2	NA	TRBJ2-5	CASSGGRYQETQYF	TGTGCCAGCAGTGGCGGCAGATACCAAGAGACCCAGTACTTC
NA	TRBV28	few	TRBJ2-4	CASSVLGGNIQYF	TGTGCCAGCAGTGTTCTAGGGGGGAACATTCAGTACTTC
TRBD1	TRBV10-3	few	TRBJ2-6	CATRQGALSYSGANVLTF	TGTGCCACACGACAGGGGGCACTAAGTTACTCTGGGGCCAACGTCCTGACTTTC
NA	TRBV28	NA	TRBJ2-5	CASSRHSGGRTQNF	TGTGCAAGCAGCCGACACTCCGGGGGCAGGACCCAGAACTTC
TRBD2	TRBV5-1	NA	TRBJ2-5	CASSPGDGSGVRRETQYF	TGCGCCAGCAGCCCCGGTGATGGTAGCGGGGTACGGAGGGAGACCCAGTACTTC
TRBD1	TRBV27	once	TRBJ2-1	CASSLPDRGKRGQFF	TGTGCCAGCAGTCTCCCGGACAGGGGGAAAAGAGGGCAGTTCTTC
NA	TRBV15	NA	TRBJ1-2	CATSRPEGGDYGYTF	TGTGCCACCAGCAGGCCCGAAGGAGGTGACTATGGCTACACCTTC
TRBD1	TRBV20-1	NA	TRBJ2-3	CSARLSPDRVGDTQYF	TGCAGTGCTAGACTGAGCCCCGACAGGGTTGGGGATACGCAGTATTTT
TRBD2	TRBV12-3/TRBV12-4	NA	TRBJ2-7	CASIDGTSGSNEQYF	TGTGCCAGCATTGATGGGACTAGCGGCTCCAATGAGCAGTACTTC
NA	TRBV6-2/TRBV6-3	NA	TRBJ2-3	CASSYVSVGFADTQYF	TGTGCCAGCAGTTACGTATCCGTCGGTTTCGCAGATACGCAGTATTTT
TRBD1	TRBV7-2	NA	TRBJ1-6	CASSPDRGDSPLHF	TGTGCCAGCAGCCCTGACAGGGGTGATTCACCCCTCCACTTT
NA	TRBV7-2	NA	TRBJ1-3	CASSFGPGGDINTIYF	TGTGCCAGCAGCTTCGGACCTGGAGGGGACATAAACACCATATATTTT
NA	TRBV29-1	NA	TRBJ2-1	CSVDLPGKALNEQFF	TGCAGCGTTGATCTTCCGGGGAAGGCCCTCAATGAGCAGTTCTTC
TRBD1	TRBV3-1	NA	TRBJ2-3	CASSARLGTGVTDTQYF	TGTGCCAGCAGCGCCCGTCTAGGGACAGGGGTCACAGATACGCAGTATTTT
NA	TRBV5-1	NA	TRBJ2-7	CASSPNLASTYEQYF	TGCGCCAGCAGCCCGAACTTAGCGTCGACCTACGAGCAGTACTTC
TRBD2	TRBV18	few	TRBJ2-7	CASSPTSGYEQYF	TGTGCCAGCTCACCGACTAGCGGCTACGAGCAGTACTTC
NA	TRBV18	NA	TRBJ1-5	CASSPDGGINQPQHF	TGTGCCAGCTCACCGGACGGGGGGATCAATCAGCCCCAGCATTTT
TRBD2	TRBV4-1	NA	TRBJ2-3	CASSQWTSGSTDTQYF	TGCGCCAGCAGCCAATGGACTAGCGGGAGTACAGATACGCAGTATTTT
NA	TRBV20-1	NA	TRBJ1-1	CSASQGNMNTEAFF	TGCAGTGCTAGTCAAGGTAATATGAACACTGAAGCTTTCTTT
TRBD2	TRBV29-1	NA	TRBJ2-5	CSAGSGSSFIETQYF	TGCAGCGCCGGCAGCGGGAGTAGTTTTATAGAGACCCAGTACTTC
NA	TRBV9	NA	TRBJ2-7	CASSDSVTREQYF	TGTGCCAGCAGCGATTCTGTTACAAGAGAGCAGTACTTC
NA	TRBV4-1	NA	TRBJ1-6	CASSQVRDSPLHF	TGCGCCAGCAGCCAAGTAAGGGATTCACCCCTCCACTTT
TRBD1	TRBV29-1	NA	TRBJ1-5	CSVGTGNSNQPQHF	TGCAGCGTTGGGACAGGTAATAGCAATCAGCCCCAGCATTTT
NA	TRBV7-8	NA	TRBJ1-2	CASSSGGGLLNYGYTF	TGTGCCAGCAGCTCTGGGGGAGGGCTGTTAAACTATGGCTACACCTTC
NA	TRBV6-2/TRBV6-3	NA	TRBJ2-1	CASSYSKSGEQFF	TGTGCCAGCAGTTACTCGAAGTCGGGTGAGCAGTTCTTC
NA	TRBV10-3	NA	TRBJ2-1	CAISGRPPHEQFF	TGTGCCATCAGTGGGCGGCCCCCCCATGAGCAGTTCTTC
NA	TRBV12-5	NA	TRBJ1-1	CASGTKLPAEAFF	TGTGCTAGTGGTACAAAATTACCCGCTGAAGCTTTCTTT
NA	TRBV7-9	NA	TRBJ1-4	CASGHNEKLFF	TGTGCCAGCGGGCATAATGAAAAACTGTTTTTT
NA	TRBV6-5	NA	TRBJ2-7	CASRQNYNEQYF	TGTGCCAGCAGGCAAAACTACAATGAGCAGTACTTC